The 15 T cell receptor beta chains presented below share a single source sample, sequenced in a study of OX40 agonist ivuxolimab in advanced cancers. Assay: immunoSEQ multiplex PCR; the TCRdb copy retains only in-frame clones and omits some. The sample records about 54,000 clones, 80% to 95% being singletons. Sequencing was performed on CD4+ or CD8+ T cells sorted from blood, taken in a trial of the OX40 agonist ivuxolimab. All receptors derive from an adult with an advanced solid tumor such as melanoma, head and neck, liver or kidney cancer.

This chain joins TRBV10-1 and TRBJ1-1, with TRBD1 as a possible D gene (5 bases). The CDR3 extends over 14 amino acids. The germline gives CDR1 WNHNN, CDR2 SYGVQD (reference sequence). V was pared by 2 bases and J by 10 bases, with 17 bases between. The CDR3 sequence: CASSEEAGRIAAFF. The DNA for the CDR3 is TGCGCCAGCAGTGAGGAGGCAGGGAGGATAGCAGCTTTCTTT.

The chain links TRBV7-9 to TRBJ1-6; the match to TRBD1 covers 9 bases. Germline loops: CDR1 SEHNR, CDR2 FQNEAQ (reference sequence). J lost 10 bases, V lost 1 base, and 5 bases had no gene match. This CDR3 contains 15 residues. The CDR3 DNA is TGTGCCAGCAGCTTAGGGGACAGGGAAGAATCACCCCTCCACTTT. It codes for CASSLGDREESPLHF. The variable domain in full, completed from reference TRBV7-9 and TRBJ1-6, reads DTGVSQNPRHKITKRGQNVTFRCDPISEHNRLYWYRQTLGQGPEFLTYFQNEAQLEKSRLLSDRFSAERPKGSFSTLEIQRTEQGDSAMYLCASSLGDREESPLHFGNGTRLTVT.

This clone was counted only a few times. The same CDR3 can be traced to other DNA sequences in this sample. This chain uses TRBV2 with TRBJ2-1; D not resolved. Trimming took off 2 bases at V and 4 bases at J, with 0 bases between the two ends. CDR1 is SNHLY, CDR2 FYNNEI, per germline. This CDR3 is built from 11 residues. The CDR3 DNA sequence: TGTGCCAGCAGTGAATACAATGAGCAGTTCTTC. Translating it yields CASSEYNEQFF. The complete variable domain, with remaining parts taken from reference TRBV2 and TRBJ2-1, reads EPEVTQTPSHQVTQMGQEVILRCVPISNHLYFYWYRQILGQKVEFLVSFYNNEISEKSEIFDDQFSVERPDGSNFTLKIRSTKLEDSAMYFCASSEYNEQFFGPGTRLTVL.

The V gene is TRBV5-4, the J gene TRBJ2-3; D is tentatively TRBD1 or TRBD2 (7 bases each). Trimming removed 4 bases at V and 4 bases at J, with 16 bases between. This CDR3 region has 15 residues. The germline V gene has CDR1 SGHNT and CDR2 YYREEE (reference sequence). The CDR3 here is CASSPRGGISDTQYF. CDR3 coding DNA: TGTGCCAGCAGCCCCAGGGGGGGAATCTCAGATACGCAGTATTTT.

V gene TRBV7-9 combines with J gene TRBJ2-1; TRBD1 aligns across 8 bases. Germline assignment: CDR1 SEHNR and CDR2 FQNEAQ (reference sequence). The CDR3 sequence is 14 residues long. V was pared by 4 bases and J by 9 bases, with 8 bases of the junction left unmatched. The CDR3 DNA reads as TGTGCCAGCAGCTCAACGACAGGGGCAAGTGAGCAGTTCTTC. Its translation: CASSSTTGASEQFF.

The V and J genes are TRBV28 and TRBJ2-2, with D maybe TRBD2 (6 bases). The CDR3 runs 16 residues. Trimming cost V 6 bases and J 5 bases, with 19 bases left between them. The V gene's germline CDR1 is MDHEN and CDR2 SYDVKM. The CDR3 reads CASSRFGGTTTGELFF. The CDR3 DNA sequence: TGTGCCAGCAGCCGATTCGGGGGAACGACGACCGGGGAGCTGTTTTTT.

V usage is TRBV2 and J usage is TRBJ1-5, with D unclear. Germline loops: CDR1 SNHLY, CDR2 FYNNEI. Trimming cost V 9 bases and J 2 bases, with 11 bases left between them. The CDR3 consists of 13 residues. CDR3 region: CASRDGGNQPQHF. The CDR3 DNA reads TGTGCCAGTCGAGACGGGGGCAATCAGCCCCAGCATTTT. Supplemented by reference TRBV2 and TRBJ1-5, the full variable domain reads EPEVTQTPSHQVTQMGQEVILRCVPISNHLYFYWYRQILGQKVEFLVSFYNNEISEKSEIFDDQFSVERPDGSNFTLKIRSTKLEDSAMYFCASRDGGNQPQHFGDGTRLSIL.

The V gene is TRBV10-2, the J gene TRBJ2-1, with 12 nucleotides matching TRBD2. Trimming at V came to 7 bases and at J to 4 bases, leaving 2 bases not matched to a gene. The CDR3 is 14 amino acids. The germline gives CDR1 WSHSY, CDR2 SAAADI. The CDR3 sequence is CASTLAGGYNEQFF. The CDR3 nucleotides read TGCGCCAGCACACTAGCGGGGGGTTACAATGAGCAGTTCTTC.

The V and J genes are TRBV7-8 and TRBJ2-7, with D unclear. The germline V gene encodes CDR1 SGHVS and CDR2 FQNEAQ. V lost 3 bases to trimming and J lost 5 bases, with 5 bases between them. CDR3 length: 11 amino acids. For the CDR3, the DNA is TGTGCCAGCAGCTTTCACCACGAGCAGTACTTC. Protein sequence: CASSFHHEQYF.

The chain uses TRBV20-1 and TRBJ1-6, with a tentative D call TRBD1 (5 bases). The V gene lost 3 bases and the J gene lost 10 bases, with 7 bases spanning the gap. CDR1 is DFQATT, CDR2 SNEGSKA, per germline (reference sequence). The length of the CDR3 is 11 residues. The CDR3 reads CSASGGSPLHF. Here the CDR3 DNA reads TGCAGTGCTAGCGGGGGGTCACCCCTCCACTTT.

This clone was seen only a few times. The rearrangement links TRBV4-1 to TRBJ2-5; D is possibly TRBD2 (6 bases). CDR3 length equals 14 residues. Germline CDR1 MGHRA, CDR2 YSYEKL. V lost 5 bases, J lost 7 bases, and 17 bases lay in between. The DNA of the CDR3 is TGCGCCAGCAGCGTCCGTTCGGGGGATGGGACCCAGTACTTC. It codes for CASSVRSGDGTQYF.

The V gene is TRBV5-6, the J gene TRBJ1-2; TRBD1 is a possible D gene (5 bases). The CDR3 runs to 14 residues. V lost 5 bases and J lost 3, with 14 bases in between. Germline V gene lookup returns CDR1 SGHDT and CDR2 YYEEEE. In DNA, the CDR3 is TGTGCCAGCAGTGCTACAGGCCTTTACTATGGCTACACCTTC. Translating gives CASSATGLYYGYTF.

The rearrangement joins TRBV4-1 to TRBJ1-1, with TRBD1 matching over 10 bases. Unmatched junction bases numbered 8, after V lost 4 bases and J lost 3 bases. This CDR3 spans 16 amino acids. Per the germline V gene, CDR1 is MGHRA and CDR2 is YSYEKL. The CDR3 region is CASSLGTGVMDTEAFF. CDR3 nucleotides: TGCGCCAGCAGCCTCGGGACAGGGGTCATGGACACTGAAGCTTTCTTT.

The rearrangement joins TRBV27 to TRBJ2-5; weak D call: TRBD1 (6 bases). CDR1 is MNHEY, CDR2 SMNVEV, per germline (reference sequence). This CDR3 has 13 residues. V lost 1 base and J 5 bases, leaving 8 bases between the germline ends. The CDR3 protein is CASSLWQGETQYF. The CDR3 region has the DNA TGTGCCAGCAGTTTATGGCAGGGGGAGACCCAGTACTTC.

Only one count was recorded for this clone. A read error may produce the germline difference seen at one junction end. The chain recombines TRBV19 with TRBJ2-1; D possibly corresponds to TRBD2 (5 bases). Per the germline V gene, CDR1 is LNHDA and CDR2 is SQIVND (reference sequence). The CDR3 consists of 17 residues. Here the CDR3 DNA reads TGTACCAGTAGTATAGATACCACTAGGAGCTCCTACAATGAGCAGTTCTTC. Translation gives CTSSIDTTRSSYNEQFF. Supplemented by reference TRBV19 and TRBJ2-1, the full variable domain reads DGGITQSPKYLFRKEGQNVTLSCEQNLNHDAMYWYRQDPGQGLRLIYYSQIVNDFQKGDIAEGYSVSREKKESFPLTVTSAQKNPTAFYLCTSSIDTTRSSYNEQFFGPGTRLTVL.